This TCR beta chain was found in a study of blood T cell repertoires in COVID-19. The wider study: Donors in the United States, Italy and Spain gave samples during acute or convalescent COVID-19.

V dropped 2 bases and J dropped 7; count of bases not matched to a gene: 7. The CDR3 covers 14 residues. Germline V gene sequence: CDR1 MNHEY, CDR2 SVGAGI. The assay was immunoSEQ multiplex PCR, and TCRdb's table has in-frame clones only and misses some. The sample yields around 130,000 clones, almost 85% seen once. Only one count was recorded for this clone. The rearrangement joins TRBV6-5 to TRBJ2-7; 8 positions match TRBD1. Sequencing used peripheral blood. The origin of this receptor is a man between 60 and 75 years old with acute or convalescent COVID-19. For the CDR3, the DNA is TGTGCCAGCAGTTACGGACAGGGTCTCAGAGAGCAGTACTTC. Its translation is CASSYGQGLREQYF.